This T cell receptor (beta chain) emerged from a study of CD8 T cells in Susac syndrome. Sequencing of TCR beta was carried out in blood CD8+ and CD4+ T cells. The multiple sclerosis control group comprised treatment-naive patients with stable or active relapsing-remitting disease. TEMRA cells were FACS-enriched, unlike CD8+ and CD4+ T cells, which were negatively isolated. J gave up 3 bases and V 7 bases, and 9 bases lay outside the gene matches. The V gene's germline CDR1 is SNHLY and CDR2 FYNNEI. This CDR3 contains 15 residues. Random hexamers primed reverse transcription of about 0.45 to 1 ug RNA. By means of immunoSEQ multiplex PCR, TCR beta CDR3 spanning 54 Vbeta and 13 Jbeta underwent amplification. A single record per CDR3 protein comes from TCRdb applying MiXCR to the immunoSEQ multiplex PCR reads. Among around 270,000 distinct CDR3 sequences, over 75% were seen once, and the ten largest hold around 0.18%.

This clonotype was obtained from a human donor with multiple sclerosis. The sequencing input was CD8+ T cells from PBMCs. The chain has TRBV2 and TRBJ2-4; TRBD2 aligns across 7 bases. This CDR3 reads CASKGRGSGKNIQYF. CDR3 in DNA: TGTGCCAGCAAAGGGAGGGGCTCAGGCAAAAACATTCAGTACTTC.